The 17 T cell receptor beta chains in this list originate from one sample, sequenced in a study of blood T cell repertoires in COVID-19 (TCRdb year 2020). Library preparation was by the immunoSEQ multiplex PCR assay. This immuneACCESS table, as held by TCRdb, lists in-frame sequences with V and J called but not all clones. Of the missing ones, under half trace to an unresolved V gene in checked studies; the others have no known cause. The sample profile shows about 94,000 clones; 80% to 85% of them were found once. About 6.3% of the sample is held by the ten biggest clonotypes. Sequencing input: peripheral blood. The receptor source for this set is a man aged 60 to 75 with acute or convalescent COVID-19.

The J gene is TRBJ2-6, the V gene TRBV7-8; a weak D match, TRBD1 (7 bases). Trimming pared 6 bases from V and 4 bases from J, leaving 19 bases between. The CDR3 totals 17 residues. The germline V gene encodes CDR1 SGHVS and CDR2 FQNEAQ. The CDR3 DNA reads TGTGCCAGCAGACCCAGGAGGGACAGTTCAGGGGCCAACGTCCTGACTTTC. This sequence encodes CASRPRRDSSGANVLTF.

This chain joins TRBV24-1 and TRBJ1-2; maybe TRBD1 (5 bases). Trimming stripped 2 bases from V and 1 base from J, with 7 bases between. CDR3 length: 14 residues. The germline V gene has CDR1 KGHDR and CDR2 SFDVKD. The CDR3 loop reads CATSDWGVNYGYTF. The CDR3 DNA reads TGTGCCACCAGTGATTGGGGGGTTAACTATGGCTACACCTTC.

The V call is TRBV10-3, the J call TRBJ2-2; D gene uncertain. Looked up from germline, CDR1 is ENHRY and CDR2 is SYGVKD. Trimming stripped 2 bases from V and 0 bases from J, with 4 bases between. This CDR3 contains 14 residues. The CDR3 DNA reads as TGTGCCATCAGTGAGACAGCGAACACCGGGGAGCTGTTTTTT. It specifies CAISETANTGELFF.

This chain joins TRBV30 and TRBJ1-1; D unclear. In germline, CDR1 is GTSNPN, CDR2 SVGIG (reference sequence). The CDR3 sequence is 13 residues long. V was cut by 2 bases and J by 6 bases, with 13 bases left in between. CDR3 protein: CAWSMLGNSEAFF. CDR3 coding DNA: TGTGCCTGGAGTATGCTAGGTAACTCTGAAGCTTTCTTT. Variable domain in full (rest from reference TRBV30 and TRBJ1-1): SQTIHQWPATLVQPVGSPLSLECTVEGTSNPNLYWYRQAAGRGLQLLFYSVGIGQISSEVPQNLSASRPQDRQFILSSKKLLLSDSGFYLCAWSMLGNSEAFFGQGTRLTVV.

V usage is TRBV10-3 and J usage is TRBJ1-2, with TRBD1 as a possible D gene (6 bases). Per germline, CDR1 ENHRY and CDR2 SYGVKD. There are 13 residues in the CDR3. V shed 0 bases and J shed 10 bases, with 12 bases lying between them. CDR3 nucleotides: TGTGCCATCAGTGAGTCCAGGGGAGGGGACTACACCTTC. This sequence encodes CAISESRGGDYTF.

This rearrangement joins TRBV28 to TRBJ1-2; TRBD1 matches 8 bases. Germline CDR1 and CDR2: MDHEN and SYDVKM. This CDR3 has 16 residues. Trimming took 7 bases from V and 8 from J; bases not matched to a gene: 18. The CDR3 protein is CASTVPGGRGVGGYTF. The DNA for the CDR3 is TGTGCCAGCACCGTCCCAGGGGGCAGAGGGGTGGGAGGCTACACCTTC.

This CDR3 reads CASSEQGSYNSPLHF. CDR3 coding DNA: TGTGCCAGCAGTGAACAGGGGTCCTATAATTCACCCCTCCACTTT. The chain has TRBV2 and TRBJ1-6, with a tentative D call TRBD1 (6 bases). V lost 2 bases, J lost 1 base, and 6 bases lay in between. Germline loops: CDR1 SNHLY, CDR2 FYNNEI. The CDR3 sequence is 15 residues long.

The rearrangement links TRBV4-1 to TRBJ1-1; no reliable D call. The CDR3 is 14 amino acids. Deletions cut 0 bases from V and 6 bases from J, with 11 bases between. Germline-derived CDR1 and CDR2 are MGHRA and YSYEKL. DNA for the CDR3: TGCGCCAGCAGCCAAGAGAGGTCGACCGCTGAAGCTTTCTTT. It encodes CASSQERSTAEAFF.

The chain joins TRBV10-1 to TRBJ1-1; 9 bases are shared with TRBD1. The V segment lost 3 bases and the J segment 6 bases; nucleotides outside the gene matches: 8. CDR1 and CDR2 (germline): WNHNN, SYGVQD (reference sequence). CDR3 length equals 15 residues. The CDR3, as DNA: TGCGCCAGCAGTGACGGAGGACAGGGGACGTCTGAAGCTTTCTTT. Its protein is CASSDGGQGTSEAFF.

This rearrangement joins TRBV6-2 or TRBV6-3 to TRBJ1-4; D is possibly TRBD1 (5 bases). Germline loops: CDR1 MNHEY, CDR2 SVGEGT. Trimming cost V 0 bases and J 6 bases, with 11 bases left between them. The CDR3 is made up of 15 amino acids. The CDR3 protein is CASSYSRGADEKLFF. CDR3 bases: TGTGCCAGCAGTTACTCCCGTGGGGCGGATGAAAAACTGTTTTTT.

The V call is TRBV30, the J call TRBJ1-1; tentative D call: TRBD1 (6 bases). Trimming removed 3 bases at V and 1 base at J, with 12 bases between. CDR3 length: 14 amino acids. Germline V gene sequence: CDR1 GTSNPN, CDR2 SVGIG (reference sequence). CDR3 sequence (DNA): TGTGCCTGGAGAGCGGGACACCCGAACACTGAAGCTTTCTTT. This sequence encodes CAWRAGHPNTEAFF. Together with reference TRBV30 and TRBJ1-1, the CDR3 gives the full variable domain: SQTIHQWPATLVQPVGSPLSLECTVEGTSNPNLYWYRQAAGRGLQLLFYSVGIGQISSEVPQNLSASRPQDRQFILSSKKLLLSDSGFYLCAWRAGHPNTEAFFGQGTRLTVV.

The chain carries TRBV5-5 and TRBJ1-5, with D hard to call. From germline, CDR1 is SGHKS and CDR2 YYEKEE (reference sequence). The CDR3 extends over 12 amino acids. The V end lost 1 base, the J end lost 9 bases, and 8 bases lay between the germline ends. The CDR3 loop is CASSLLLGPQHF. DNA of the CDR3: TGTGCCAGCAGCTTGTTACTCGGGCCCCAGCATTTT.

This CDR3 reads CASSPRGGLAGEAFF. DNA of the CDR3: TGTGCCAGCAGCCCCCGCGGAGGTCTTGCCGGTGAAGCTTTCTTT. V and J are TRBV9 and TRBJ1-1; no reliable D call. This CDR3 contains 15 residues. Germline loops: CDR1 SGDLS, CDR2 YYNGEE. V was shortened by 4 bases and J by 7 bases, with 20 bases between the two germline ends. The full variable domain, completed using reference TRBV9 and TRBJ1-1, is DSGVTQTPKHLITATGQRVTLRCSPRSGDLSVYWYQQSLDQGLQFLIQYYNGEERAKGNILERFSAQQFPDLHSELNLSSLELGDSALYFCASSPRGGLAGEAFFGQGTRLTVV.

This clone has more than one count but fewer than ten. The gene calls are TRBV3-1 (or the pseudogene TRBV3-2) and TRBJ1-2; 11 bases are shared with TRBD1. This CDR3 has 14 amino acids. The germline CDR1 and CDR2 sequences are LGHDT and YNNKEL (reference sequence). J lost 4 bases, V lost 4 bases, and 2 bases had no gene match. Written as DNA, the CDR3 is TGTGCCAGCAGCCCTGGACAGGGGGCCTATGGCTACACCTTC. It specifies CASSPGQGAYGYTF.

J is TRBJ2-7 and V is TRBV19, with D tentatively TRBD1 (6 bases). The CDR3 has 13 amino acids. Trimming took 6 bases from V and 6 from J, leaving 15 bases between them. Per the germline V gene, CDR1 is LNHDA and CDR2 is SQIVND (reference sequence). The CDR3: CASRGGTETEQYF. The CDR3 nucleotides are TGTGCCAGTAGAGGGGGAACAGAAACCGAGCAGTACTTC.

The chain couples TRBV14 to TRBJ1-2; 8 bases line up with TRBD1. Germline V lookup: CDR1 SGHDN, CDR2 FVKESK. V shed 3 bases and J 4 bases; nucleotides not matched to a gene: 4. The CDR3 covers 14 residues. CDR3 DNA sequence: TGTGCCAGCAGCCAGCAACAGGGGGGCTATGGCTACACCTTC. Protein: CASSQQQGGYGYTF.

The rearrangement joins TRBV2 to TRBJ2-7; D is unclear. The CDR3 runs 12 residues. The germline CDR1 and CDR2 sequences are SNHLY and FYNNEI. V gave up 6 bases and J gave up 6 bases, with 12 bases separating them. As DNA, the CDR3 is TGTGCCAGCAGGTACAGCTTTTCCGAGCAGTACTTC. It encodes CASRYSFSEQYF.